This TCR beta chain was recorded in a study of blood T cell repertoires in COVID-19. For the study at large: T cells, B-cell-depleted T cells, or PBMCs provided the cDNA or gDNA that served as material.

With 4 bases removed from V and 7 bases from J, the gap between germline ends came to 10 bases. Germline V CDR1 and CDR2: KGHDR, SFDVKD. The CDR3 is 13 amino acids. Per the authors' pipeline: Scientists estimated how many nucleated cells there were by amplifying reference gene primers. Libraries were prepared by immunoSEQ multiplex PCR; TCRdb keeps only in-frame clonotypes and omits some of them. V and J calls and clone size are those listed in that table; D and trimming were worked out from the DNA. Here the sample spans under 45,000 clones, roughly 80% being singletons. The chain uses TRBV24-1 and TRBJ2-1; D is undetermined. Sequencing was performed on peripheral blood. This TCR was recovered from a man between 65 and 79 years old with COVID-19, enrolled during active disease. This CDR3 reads CATSDPLVNEQFF. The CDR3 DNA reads TGTGCCACCAGTGACCCGCTAGTTAATGAGCAGTTCTTC.